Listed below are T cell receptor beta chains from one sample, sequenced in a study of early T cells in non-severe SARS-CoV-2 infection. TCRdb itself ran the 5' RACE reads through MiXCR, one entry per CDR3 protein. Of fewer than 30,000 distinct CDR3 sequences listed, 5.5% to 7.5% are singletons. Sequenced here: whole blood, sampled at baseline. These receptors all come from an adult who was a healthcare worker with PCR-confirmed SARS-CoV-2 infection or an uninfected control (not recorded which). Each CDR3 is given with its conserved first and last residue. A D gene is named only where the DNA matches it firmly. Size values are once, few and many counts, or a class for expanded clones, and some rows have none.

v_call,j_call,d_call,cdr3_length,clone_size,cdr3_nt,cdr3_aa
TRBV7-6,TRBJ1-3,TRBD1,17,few,TGTGCCAGCAGCCCACTCCCGGGACAGGGGGCTGGAAACACCATATATTTT,CASSPLPGQGAGNTIYF
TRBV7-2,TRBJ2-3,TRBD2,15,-,TGTGCCAGCAGCTTACCGACTAGCGGGGCAGATACGCAGTATTTT,CASSLPTSGADTQYF
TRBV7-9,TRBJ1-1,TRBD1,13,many,TGTGCCAGCAGCTCTGGGACAGGAGCCTGGGCTTTCTTT,CASSSGTGAWAFF
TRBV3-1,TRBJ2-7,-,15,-,TGTGCCAGCAGCCAGACCCCGGAAGAGGCCTACGAGCAGTACTTC,CASSQTPEEAYEQYF
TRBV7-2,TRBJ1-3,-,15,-,TGTGCCAGCAGCCCCGATACGGGAACTGGAAACACCATATATTTT,CASSPDTGTGNTIYF
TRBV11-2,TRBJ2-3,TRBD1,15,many,TGTGCCAGCAGCTCCCGGACAGGGGATTGGGATACGCAGTATTTT,CASSSRTGDWDTQYF
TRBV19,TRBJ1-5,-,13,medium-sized,TGTGCCAGTAGTATCCCCGCACTTTGGCCCCAGCATTTT,CASSIPALWPQHF
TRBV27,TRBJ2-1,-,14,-,TGTGCCAGCAGTTTCTCAGGGGACTACAATGAGCAGTTCTTC,CASSFSGDYNEQFF
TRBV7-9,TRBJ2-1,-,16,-,TGTGCCAGCACCAAGCGTCGGCTAGCGAACGACAATGAGCAGTTCTTC,CASTKRRLANDNEQFF
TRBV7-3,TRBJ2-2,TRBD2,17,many,TGTGCCAGCAGCCCCGGGACTAGCGGGGGGCCTACCGGGGAGCTGTTTTTT,CASSPGTSGGPTGELFF
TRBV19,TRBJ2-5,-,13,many,TGTGCCAGTAGTAAGGGGCGCAGGGAGACCCAGTACTTC,CASSKGRRETQYF
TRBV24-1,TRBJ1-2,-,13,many,TGTGCCACCAGTGACCCAGGTTTCTATGGCTACACCTTC,CATSDPGFYGYTF
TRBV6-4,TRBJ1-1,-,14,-,TGTGCCAGCAGTGCCTACAGGGAAGCTTCTGAAGCTTTCTTT,CASSAYREASEAFF
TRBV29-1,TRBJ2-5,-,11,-,TGCAGCGTATTGGAGGGAGAGACCCAGTACTTC,CSVLEGETQYF
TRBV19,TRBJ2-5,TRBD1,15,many,TGTGCCAGTAGTATTCGACAGGGGGCGAGTGAGACCCAGTACTTC,CASSIRQGASETQYF
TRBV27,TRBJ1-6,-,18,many,TGTGCCAGCAGTTTAAGGTCGCGGGGATCCCAATATAATTCACCCCTCCACTTT,CASSLRSRGSQYNSPLHF
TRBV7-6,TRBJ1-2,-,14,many,TGTGCCAGCAGCTCTCGATTAGACACCTATGGCTACACCTTC,CASSSRLDTYGYTF
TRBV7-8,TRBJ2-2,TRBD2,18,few,TGTGCCAGCAGCCCCCTACTAGCGGGAGGGCCTGGAGCCGGGGAGCTGTTTTTT,CASSPLLAGGPGAGELFF
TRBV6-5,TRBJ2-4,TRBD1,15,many,TGTGCCAGCAGCGGTCCTGGACAGGGCAAAAACATTCAGTACTTC,CASSGPGQGKNIQYF
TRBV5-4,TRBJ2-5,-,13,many,TGTGCCAGCAGCTTGGGCAGTCGTGAGACCCAGTACTTC,CASSLGSRETQYF
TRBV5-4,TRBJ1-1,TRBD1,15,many,TGTGCCAGCAGCTTGGAGGGGGCGCGAAACACTGAAGCTTTCTTT,CASSLEGARNTEAFF
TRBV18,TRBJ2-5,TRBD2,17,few,TGTGCCAGCTCACCATCGGGGCTAGCGGAGTACCAAGAGACCCAGTACTTC,CASSPSGLAEYQETQYF
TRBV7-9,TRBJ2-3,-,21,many,TGTGTCAGCAGCTTAGCTCTCTTAGGGCTAGCAGGGCTCCAATCAGCGGATACGCAGTATTTT,CVSSLALLGLAGLQSADTQYF
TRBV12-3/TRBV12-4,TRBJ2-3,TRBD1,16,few,TGTGCCAGCAGTTTGAGGGGACAGGGTCCGGCAGATACGCAGTATTTT,CASSLRGQGPADTQYF
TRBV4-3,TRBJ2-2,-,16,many,TGCGCCAGCAGCCAAGGAACAGGCGCGAACACCGGGGAGCTGTTTTTT,CASSQGTGANTGELFF
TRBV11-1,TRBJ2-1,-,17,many,TGTGCCAGCAGCTTAGGGGGAGGCAGGGGACGATACAATGAGCAGTTCTTC,CASSLGGGRGRYNEQFF
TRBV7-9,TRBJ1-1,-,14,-,TGTGCCAGCAGCTTTAACAGGCGTGATACTGAAGCTTTCTTT,CASSFNRRDTEAFF
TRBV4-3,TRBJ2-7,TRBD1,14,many,TGCGCCAGCAGCAGGGACAGGGGTCGTTACGAGCAGTACTTC,CASSRDRGRYEQYF
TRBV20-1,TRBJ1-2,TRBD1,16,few,TGCAGTGCTACCTATCCCCCTGACAGGGGGGACTATGGCTACACCTTC,CSATYPPDRGDYGYTF
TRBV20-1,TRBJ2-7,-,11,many,TGCAGTGCTAGTAGGGCCGGGGGGCAGTACTTC,CSASRAGGQYF
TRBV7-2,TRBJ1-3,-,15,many,TGTGCCAGCAGCTTTGGACAGTCCTCTGGAAACACCATATATTTT,CASSFGQSSGNTIYF
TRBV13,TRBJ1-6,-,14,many,TGTGCCAGCAGCTTGGACAGAGGGAATTCACCCCTCCACTTT,CASSLDRGNSPLHF
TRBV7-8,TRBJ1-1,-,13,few,TGTGCCAGCAGCTCCAATATGAACACTGAAGCTTTCTTT,CASSSNMNTEAFF
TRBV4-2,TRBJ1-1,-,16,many,TGTGCCAGCAGCCAAGATGTCCAGGGCACGAACACTGAAGCTTTCTTT,CASSQDVQGTNTEAFF
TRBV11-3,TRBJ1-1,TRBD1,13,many,TGTGCCAGCAGCGGACAGGCGTACACTGAAGCTTTCTTT,CASSGQAYTEAFF
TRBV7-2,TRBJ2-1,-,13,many,TGTGCCAGCAGCTTAAGAGGGCGGAATGAGCAGTTCTTC,CASSLRGRNEQFF
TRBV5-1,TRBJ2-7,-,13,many,TGCGCCAGCAGCTTGGGGTCGGACTACGAGCAGTACTTC,CASSLGSDYEQYF
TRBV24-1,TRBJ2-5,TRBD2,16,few,TGTGCCACCAGTGATTTGGGACTAGCGGGACGAGAGACCCAGTACTTC,CATSDLGLAGRETQYF
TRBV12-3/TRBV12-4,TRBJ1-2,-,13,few,TGTGCCAGCGGGAACCGAGCTAACTATGGCTACACCTTC,CASGNRANYGYTF
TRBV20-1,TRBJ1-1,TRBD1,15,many,TGCAGTGCTAGAGAGTTTCGTCCAGGGGGCACTGAAGCTTTCTTT,CSAREFRPGGTEAFF
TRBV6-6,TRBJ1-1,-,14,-,TGTGCCAGCAGTCCCCGGGGGAGCTACACTGAAGCTTTCTTT,CASSPRGSYTEAFF